Below are 24 T cell receptor beta chains sequenced from a single sample in a study of blood T cell repertoires in COVID-19. Profiled with immunoSEQ multiplex PCR; TCRdb holds only in-frame clones, not every one. The data hold a few hundred thousand clones, with 65% to 85% observed a single time. Sequenced material: PBMCs or T cells enriched from blood (not recorded which). These receptors were obtained from a woman aged 40 to 55 with acute COVID-19.

The chain couples TRBV5-1 to TRBJ1-1; a possible D gene is TRBD1 (5 bases). CDR3 length: 14 amino acids. Trimming pared 2 bases from V and 4 bases from J, leaving 12 bases between. The germline gives CDR1 SGHRS, CDR2 YFSETQ. The CDR3 here is CASSLGRGSTEAFF. The CDR3 DNA reads TGCGCCAGCAGCTTAGGTAGGGGAAGCACTGAAGCTTTCTTT.

V and J are TRBV28 and TRBJ1-1, with D possibly being TRBD1 (6 bases). The CDR3 has 15 amino acids. Trimming took off 4 bases at V and 1 base at J, with 13 bases between the two ends. Germline V gene lookup returns CDR1 MDHEN and CDR2 SYDVKM. CDR3 loop: CASSSLSRGNTEAFF. Here the CDR3 DNA reads TGTGCCAGCAGTTCTTTATCCAGGGGGAACACTGAAGCTTTCTTT.

The table lists this clone with a count of one. The chain couples TRBV19 to TRBJ2-7; 8 nucleotides agree with TRBD1. From germline, CDR1 is LNHDA and CDR2 SQIVND (reference sequence). The CDR3 is 16 amino acids. After removal of 5 bases from V and 5 bases from J, the junction contained 14 bases not matched to a gene. CDR3 coding DNA: TGTGCCAGTAGTTCCAACCAGGCGGACAGGGACCACGAGCAGTACTTC. Its translation: CASSSNQADRDHEQYF.

This sequence joins TRBV6-6 and TRBJ1-5; no reliable D call. CDR3 size: 15 residues. V lost 5 bases to trimming and J lost 0 bases, with 11 bases between them. The germline V gene encodes CDR1 MNHNY and CDR2 SVGAGI (reference sequence). In DNA, the CDR3 is TGTGCCAGCAGTCCAACCGCTAATAGCAATCAGCCCCAGCATTTT. Its translation: CASSPTANSNQPQHF.

The rearrangement links TRBV24-1 to TRBJ1-2; no clear D. The CDR3 spans 14 residues. The V gene lost 4 bases and the J gene lost 3 bases, with 11 bases spanning the gap. Germline CDR1 reads KGHDR; CDR2 reads SFDVKD. CDR3 coding DNA: TGTGCCACCAGTGACCCTTACAGAGACTATGGCTACACCTTC. Translated: CATSDPYRDYGYTF.

This chain uses TRBV10-3 with TRBJ1-2, with a possible D match to TRBD1 (5 bases). There are 13 residues in the CDR3. The germline CDR1 and CDR2 sequences are ENHRY and SYGVKD. Trimming took off 2 bases at V and 9 bases at J, with 13 bases between the two ends. This chain's CDR3 is CAISEPRGASYTF. The CDR3 bases are TGTGCCATCAGTGAGCCTCGCGGGGCTAGCTACACCTTC.

The chain combines TRBV14 with TRBJ1-2; 8 nucleotides agree with TRBD1. From germline, CDR1 is SGHDN and CDR2 FVKESK. This CDR3 has 19 residues. The ends lost 2 bases at V and 0 bases at J; junction bases unmatched: 14. The CDR3 region is CASSQFPGQELIPNYGYTF. CDR3 sequence (DNA): TGTGCCAGCAGCCAATTCCCGGGACAGGAACTAATCCCTAACTATGGCTACACCTTC.

This chain links TRBV12-3 or TRBV12-4 with TRBJ2-7, with a tentative D call TRBD1 (5 bases). The V gene lost 6 bases and the J gene lost 4 bases, with 7 bases spanning the gap. The CDR3 contains 11 residues. The CDR3 coding sequence is TGTGCCAGCAGCCCAGGGTACGAGCAGTACTTC. Protein product: CASSPGYEQYF.

The genes are TRBV3-1 (or the pseudogene TRBV3-2) and TRBJ2-3; possibly TRBD1 for D (5 bases). The length of the CDR3 is 13 residues. Germline V gene lookup returns CDR1 LGHDT and CDR2 YNNKEL (reference sequence). Trimming left V 8 bases short and J 2 bases short, with 11 bases between. CDR3 in DNA: TGTGCCAGCGGTGCAGGGCCCACAGATACGCAGTATTTT. This sequence encodes CASGAGPTDTQYF.

The V and J genes are TRBV6-5 and TRBJ2-7; 9 bases are a match to TRBD1. CDR3 length equals 15 residues. V was pared by 4 bases and J by 0 bases, with 4 bases of the junction left unmatched. Germline-derived CDR1 and CDR2 are MNHEY and SVGAGI. This CDR3 is CASSSRTGVSYEQYF. CDR3 sequence (DNA): TGTGCCAGCAGTTCCCGGACAGGGGTCTCCTACGAGCAGTACTTC.

The gene calls are TRBV24-1 and TRBJ2-1; D perhaps matches TRBD2 (6 bases). The CDR3 consists of 14 residues. The germline V gene encodes CDR1 KGHDR and CDR2 SFDVKD. The V end was cut by 6 bases, the J end by 3 bases, with 11 bases between. The CDR3 DNA is TGTGCCACCAGTCAACCGGGAGTCTACAATGAGCAGTTCTTC. This codes for CATSQPGVYNEQFF.

This clone was picked up many times. V and J are TRBV10-3 and TRBJ1-5, with 7 bases lining up with TRBD1. J gave up 1 base and V 11 bases, and 8 bases lay outside the gene matches. This CDR3 comprises 14 residues. CDR1 is ENHRY and CDR2 is SYGVKD in the germline V gene. DNA of the CDR3: TGTGCCGTAGCAACAGGGGACAGCAATCAGCCCCAGCATTTT. Protein product: CAVATGDSNQPQHF.

The V gene is TRBV5-1, the J gene TRBJ2-7; 9 nucleotides line up with TRBD2. Germline assignment: CDR1 SGHRS and CDR2 YFSETQ. The trim removed 0 bases at V and 5 bases at J, leaving 9 bases unmatched. The CDR3 length is 16 residues. CDR3 sequence (DNA): TGCGCCAGCAGCTTGGCCGGCGGGAGGGCGAGCCACGAGCAGTACTTC. Translation gives CASSLAGGRASHEQYF. Full variable domain (missing parts from reference TRBV5-1 and TRBJ2-7): KAGVTQTPRYLIKTRGQQVTLSCSPISGHRSVSWYQQTPGQGLQFLFEYFSETQRNKGNFPGRFSGRQFSNSRSEMNVSTLELGDSALYLCASSLAGGRASHEQYFGPGTRLTVT.

This clone was counted a few times. This rearrangement joins TRBV18 to TRBJ1-2, with 12 bases aligning to TRBD1. The J segment lost 7 bases and the V segment lost 4 bases, leaving 7 bases of the junction unmatched. The germline CDR1 and CDR2 sequences are KGHSH and LQKENI. The CDR3 totals 15 residues. The CDR3 coding sequence is TGTGCCAGCTCACAGCCGGGACAGGGGGCATCTGGCTACACCTTC. Protein product: CASSQPGQGASGYTF.

In the case of this clone: The sample carries other DNA sequences with the same CDR3. The J gene is TRBJ1-1, the V gene TRBV19; no reliable D call. Trimming took 4 bases from V and 6 from J, leaving 6 bases between them. The CDR3 is 11 amino acids. Germline loops: CDR1 LNHDA, CDR2 SQIVND (reference sequence). This CDR3 reads CASSTGAEAFF. In DNA form, the CDR3 reads TGTGCCAGTAGTACCGGAGCTGAAGCTTTCTTT.

This chain uses TRBV7-2 with TRBJ1-5; 8 bases line up with TRBD1. Germline values: CDR1 SGHTA, CDR2 FQGNSA. V was pared by 5 bases and J by 7 bases, with 10 bases of the junction left unmatched. CDR3 length equals 15 residues. The DNA of the CDR3 is TGTGCCAGCAGCACAGGACAGGGCAGGGTGCAGCCCCAGCATTTT. The encoded protein is CASSTGQGRVQPQHF.

The chain combines TRBV4-1 with TRBJ1-2; perhaps TRBD1 as D (5 bases). The germline gives CDR1 MGHRA, CDR2 YSYEKL. Deletions cut 0 bases from V and 1 base from J, with 21 bases between. CDR3 length: 19 residues. The CDR3 loop is CASSQDTSGNRLGNYGYTF. DNA of the CDR3: TGCGCCAGCAGCCAAGATACCTCAGGGAATCGACTTGGTAACTATGGCTACACCTTC.

The rearrangement joins TRBV3-1 (or the pseudogene TRBV3-2) to TRBJ2-5; D unresolved. This CDR3 comprises 12 residues. Germline-derived CDR1 and CDR2 are LGHDT and YNNKEL (reference sequence). V was pared by 0 bases and J by 5 bases, with 4 bases between. The CDR3 loop is CASSQERETQYF. CDR3 coding DNA: TGTGCCAGCAGCCAAGAGAGGGAGACCCAGTACTTC.

The CDR3 loop is CATSREGALNTEAFF. The CDR3 coding sequence is TGTGCCACCAGCAGAGAAGGAGCCCTGAACACTGAAGCTTTCTTT. The rearrangement links TRBV15 to TRBJ1-1; D remains unclear. CDR3 length: 15 amino acids. Germline assignment: CDR1 LNHNV and CDR2 YYDKDF (reference sequence). V gave up 0 bases and J gave up 0 bases, with 8 bases separating them. The variable domain in full, completed from reference TRBV15 and TRBJ1-1, reads DAMVIQNPRYQVTQFGKPVTLSCSQTLNHNVMYWYQQKSSQAPKLLFHYYDKDFNNEADTPDNFQSRRPNTSFCFLDIRSPGLGDTAMYLCATSREGALNTEAFFGQGTRLTVV.

The chain joins TRBV2 to TRBJ2-1; 9 bases are a match to TRBD1. V lost 6 bases, J lost 9 bases, and 6 bases stayed unmatched. Per the germline V gene, CDR1 is SNHLY and CDR2 is FYNNEI. The CDR3 runs to 13 residues. The CDR3 nucleotides read TGTGCCAGCAGCCCGGGACAGGGACTTGAGCAGTTCTTC. As protein: CASSPGQGLEQFF.

In DNA, the CDR3 is TGTGCCGCGACTAAAGCCGGGACAGGGAAAGAGACCCAGTACTTC. It is translated as CAATKAGTGKETQYF. The chain links TRBV7-9 to TRBJ2-5; TRBD1 matches at 9 bases. Per the germline V gene, CDR1 is SEHNR and CDR2 is FQNEAQ (reference sequence). The J segment lost 3 bases and the V segment lost 11 bases, leaving 13 bases of the junction unmatched. The CDR3 contains 15 residues.

The genes are TRBV11-2 and TRBJ1-6; a weak D match, TRBD1 (6 bases). Germline values: CDR1 SGHAT, CDR2 FQNNGV. CDR3 size: 18 residues. Trimming took off 1 base at V and 0 bases at J, with 13 bases between the two ends. The chain's CDR3 is CASSLVQGLSSYNSPLHF. CDR3 coding DNA: TGTGCCAGCAGCTTAGTACAGGGACTAAGCTCCTATAATTCACCCCTCCACTTT.

The rearrangement joins TRBV4-3 to TRBJ1-3; 7 bases line up with TRBD1. Germline CDR1 and CDR2: LGHNA and YSLEER. V lost 5 bases to trimming and J lost 4 bases; unmatched junction nucleotides: 8. The CDR3 totals 15 residues. The CDR3 DNA follows: TGCGCCAGCAGCGGGCGACAGGGATCCGGAAACACCATATATTTT. Translating gives CASSGRQGSGNTIYF.

In its sample, this clone was seen once. The rearrangement joins TRBV10-1 to TRBJ1-1; possible D gene TRBD1, 6 bases. The ends were cut back, 3 bases at V and 3 bases at J, with 8 bases in the middle. Germline V gene data show CDR1 as WNHNN and CDR2 as SYGVQD (reference sequence). The CDR3 runs 13 residues. In DNA, the CDR3 is TGCGCCAGCAGTGAATACAGGGACACTGAAGCTTTCTTT. Protein: CASSEYRDTEAFF.